This T cell receptor beta chain was profiled in a study of a mutant IDH1 vaccine in newly diagnosed glioma. Study as a whole: Patients under treatment included around 60% males and around 38% females and had a mean age of approximately 43 years. Patients had received radiotherapy, temozolomide, or both previously, most receiving both.

Sequencing was performed with immunoSEQ multiplex PCR; in TCRdb, only in-frame clones are kept and a portion is missing. The sample has about 50,000 clones; roughly 88% are singletons. General study points: Most patients, approximately 93%, showed vaccine-induced immune responses. Apparently unrelated to pseudoprogression were changes in the top peripheral T cell clonotypes.

On this clone: Its antigen is not identified.

As for time point: baseline, week 1 (first vaccination visit). Regarding treatment: pre-vaccination baseline after standard-of-care therapy. The CDR3 has 14 residues. V dropped 4 bases and J dropped 1 base, with 10 bases sitting between them. The germline gives CDR1 KGHSH, CDR2 LQKENI. The clonotype was recovered from a man aged 40-55 years with glioma. The chain joins TRBV18 to TRBJ1-1; D is unclear. This specimen consisted of PBMCs, obtained from a glioma patient treated with radiotherapy, temozolomide or both. The CDR3 spells CASSLEAENTEAFF. The CDR3 nucleotides read TGTGCCAGCTCACTCGAAGCGGAGAACACTGAAGCTTTCTTT.